This T cell receptor beta chain emerged from a study of blood T cell repertoires in COVID-19. Germline V gives CDR1 SEHNR, CDR2 FQNEAQ (reference sequence). The CDR3 runs 18 residues. V was pared by 0 bases and J by 6 bases, with 10 bases of the junction left unmatched. Data came from immunoSEQ multiplex PCR; TCRdb stores just in-frame clones and leaves some out. The sample yields about 240,000 clones, roughly 90% seen once. The sequencing sample was made of peripheral blood. The TCR originated in a man aged 55 to 70 who had recovered from COVID-19. V is TRBV7-9 and J is TRBJ1-6; the match to TRBD1 covers 8 bases. CDR3 region: CASSLARFTGGPNSPLHF. The CDR3 coding sequence is TGTGCCAGCAGCTTAGCGCGCTTCACAGGGGGACCTAATTCACCCCTCCACTTT.